Reported below is one TCR beta chain. Followed over time, Seattle patients had been enrolled while infection was active. CDR1 is MNHEY, CDR2 SMNVEV, per germline (reference sequence). V dropped 5 bases and J dropped 2; count of bases not matched to a gene: 2. The CDR3 consists of 13 residues. This sample is part of a study of blood T cell repertoires in COVID-19. Study-wide background: Collection of acute and convalescent COVID-19 samples took place in the United States, Italy and Spain. Sources were T cells, B-cell-depleted T cells, or PBMCs; the material itself was cDNA or gDNA.

In the authors' workflow: How many nucleated cells were present was estimated from reference gene primer amplification. Only in-frame clones appear in the TCRdb table, and some are missing; sequencing was by immunoSEQ multiplex PCR. V, J and clone size derive from that table, while D and trimming were established from the DNA sequence. The sample has about 82,000 clones; roughly 78% are singletons. This chain links TRBV27 with TRBJ1-2, with 7 bases aligning to TRBD1. The clonotype originates from a man aged 60 to 75 with COVID-19, enrolled during active disease. Sample: peripheral blood. CDR3 region: CASSQTGNYGYTF. The CDR3, as DNA: TGTGCCAGCAGTCAGACAGGGAACTATGGCTACACCTTC.